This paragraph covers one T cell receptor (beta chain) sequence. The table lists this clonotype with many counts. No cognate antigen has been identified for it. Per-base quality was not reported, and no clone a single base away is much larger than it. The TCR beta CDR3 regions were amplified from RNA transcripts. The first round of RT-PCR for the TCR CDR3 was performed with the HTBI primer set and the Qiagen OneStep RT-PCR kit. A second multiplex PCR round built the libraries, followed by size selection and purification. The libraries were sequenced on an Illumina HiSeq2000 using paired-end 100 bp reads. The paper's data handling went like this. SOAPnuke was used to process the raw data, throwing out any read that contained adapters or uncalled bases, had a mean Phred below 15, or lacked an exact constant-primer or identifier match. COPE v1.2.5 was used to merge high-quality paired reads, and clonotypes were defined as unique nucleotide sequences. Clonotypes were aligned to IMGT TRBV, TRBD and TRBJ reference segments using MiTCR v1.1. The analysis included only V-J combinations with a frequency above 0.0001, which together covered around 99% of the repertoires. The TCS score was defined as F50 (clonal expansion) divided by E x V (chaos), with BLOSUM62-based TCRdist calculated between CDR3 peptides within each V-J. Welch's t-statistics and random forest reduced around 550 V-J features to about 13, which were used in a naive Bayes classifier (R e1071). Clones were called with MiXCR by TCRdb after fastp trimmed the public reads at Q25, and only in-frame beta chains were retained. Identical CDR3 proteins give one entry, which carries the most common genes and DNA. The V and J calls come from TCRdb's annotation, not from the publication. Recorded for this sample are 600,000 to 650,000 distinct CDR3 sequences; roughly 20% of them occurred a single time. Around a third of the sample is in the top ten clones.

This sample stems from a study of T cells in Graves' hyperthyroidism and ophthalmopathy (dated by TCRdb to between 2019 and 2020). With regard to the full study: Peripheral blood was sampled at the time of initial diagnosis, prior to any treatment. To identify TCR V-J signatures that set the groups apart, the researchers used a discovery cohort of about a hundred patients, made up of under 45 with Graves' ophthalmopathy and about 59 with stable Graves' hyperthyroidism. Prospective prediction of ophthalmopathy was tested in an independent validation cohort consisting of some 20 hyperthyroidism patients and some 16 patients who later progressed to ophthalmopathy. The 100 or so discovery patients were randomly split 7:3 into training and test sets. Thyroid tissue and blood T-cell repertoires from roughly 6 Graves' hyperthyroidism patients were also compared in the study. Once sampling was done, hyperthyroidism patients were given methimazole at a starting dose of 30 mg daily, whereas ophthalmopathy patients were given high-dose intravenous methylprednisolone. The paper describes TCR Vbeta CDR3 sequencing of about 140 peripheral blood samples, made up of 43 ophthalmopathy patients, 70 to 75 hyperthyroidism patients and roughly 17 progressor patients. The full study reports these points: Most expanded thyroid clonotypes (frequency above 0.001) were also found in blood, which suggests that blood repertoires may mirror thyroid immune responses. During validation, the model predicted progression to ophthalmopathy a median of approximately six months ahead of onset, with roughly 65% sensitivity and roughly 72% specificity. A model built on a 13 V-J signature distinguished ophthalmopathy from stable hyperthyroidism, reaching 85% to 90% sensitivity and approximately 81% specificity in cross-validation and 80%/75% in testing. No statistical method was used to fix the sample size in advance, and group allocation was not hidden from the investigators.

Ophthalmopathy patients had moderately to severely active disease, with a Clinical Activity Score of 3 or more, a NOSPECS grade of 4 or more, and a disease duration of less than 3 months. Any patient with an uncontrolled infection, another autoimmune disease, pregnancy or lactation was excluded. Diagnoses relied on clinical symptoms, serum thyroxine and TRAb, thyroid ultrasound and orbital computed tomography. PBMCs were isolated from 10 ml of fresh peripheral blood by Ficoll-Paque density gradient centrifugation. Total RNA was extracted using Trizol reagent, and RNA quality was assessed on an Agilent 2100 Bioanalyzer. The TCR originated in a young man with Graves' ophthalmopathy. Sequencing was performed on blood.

CDR3 reads: CASSLSGLAAYEQYF. The nucleotide sequence is given as TGCGCCAGCAGCCTCTCGGGACTAGCGGCCTACGAGCAGTACTTC. The chain is assembled from TRBV5-1 and TRBJ2-7; 11 bases in between match TRBD2. Trimmed from V: 4 bases; trimmed from J: 2 bases; junction bases lacking a gene match: 5. The CDR3 covers 15 residues, taking in both the cysteine and the phenylalanine. The DNA shown is the 45-base CDR3, in frame from base 1. Sequences SGHRS (CDR1) and YFSETQ (CDR2) are obtained from the germline V gene.